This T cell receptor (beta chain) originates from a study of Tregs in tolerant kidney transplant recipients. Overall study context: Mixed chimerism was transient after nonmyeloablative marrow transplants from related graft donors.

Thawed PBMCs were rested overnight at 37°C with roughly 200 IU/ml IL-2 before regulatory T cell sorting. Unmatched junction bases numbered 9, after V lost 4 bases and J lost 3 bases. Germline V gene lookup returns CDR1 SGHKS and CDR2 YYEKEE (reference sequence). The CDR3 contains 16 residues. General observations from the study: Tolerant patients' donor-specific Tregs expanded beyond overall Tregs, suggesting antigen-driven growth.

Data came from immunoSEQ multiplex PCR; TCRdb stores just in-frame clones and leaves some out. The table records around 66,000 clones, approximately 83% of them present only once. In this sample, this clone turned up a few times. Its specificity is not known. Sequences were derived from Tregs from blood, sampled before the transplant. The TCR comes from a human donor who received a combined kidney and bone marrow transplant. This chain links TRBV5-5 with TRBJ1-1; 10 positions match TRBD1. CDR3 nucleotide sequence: TGTGCCAGCAGCCCGCGACAGGGGGCGGGGGACACTGAAGCTTTCTTT. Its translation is CASSPRQGAGDTEAFF.